This TCR beta chain is drawn from a study of T-cell reconstitution after alpha-beta-depleted transplantation in children. With regard to this clonotype: Its antigen remains unknown.

A library of TCRbeta sequences, prepared with unique molecular identifiers, was generated. TCRdb ran MiXCR on the PCR reads and lists one entry per CDR3 protein. The table lists about a million distinct CDR3 sequences, about 30% of them singletons. Study-level results: Diversity of TCRbeta at day 60 was high in some patients, arising from surviving recipient T cells and thymic progenitors. Alpha-beta T cells present about two months after transplant were reported to originate from several hundred expanded graft clones. A year post-transplant, T-cell counts and diversity derived mostly from newly produced T cells.

CDR3 length: 14 amino acids. V shed 3 bases and J 3 bases; nucleotides not matched to a gene: 3. Germline CDR1 is SEHNR and CDR2 is FQNEAQ (reference sequence). V is TRBV7-9 and J is TRBJ2-5, with TRBD1 matching over 8 bases. This receptor was identified in a boy under three years old who had a stem cell transplant for SCID, so the T cells may come from the graft donor. The specimen comprised PBMCs, mostly from graft donor cells, sampled 360 days after TCRalphabeta/CD19-depleted stem cell transplant. The CDR3 nucleotides are TGTGCCAGCAGCTTCGTACAGGGGGAAGAGACCCAGTACTTC. Translated, it gives CASSFVQGEETQYF. Full variable domain (outside the CDR3, taken from reference TRBV7-9 and TRBJ2-5): DTGVSQNPRHKITKRGQNVTFRCDPISEHNRLYWYRQTLGQGPEFLTYFQNEAQLEKSRLLSDRFSAERPKGSFSTLEIQRTEQGDSAMYLCASSFVQGEETQYFGPGTRLLVL.